This T cell receptor beta chain was identified in a study of blood T cell repertoires in COVID-19. Study as a whole: Acute-phase and convalescent COVID-19 samples originated in the United States, Italy and Spain. PBMCs, B-cell-depleted T cells, or T cells provided the cDNA or gDNA that made up the material.

Per the original methods: Estimation of nucleated cell counts was performed using reference gene primer amplification. Generated by immunoSEQ multiplex PCR, the TCRdb table keeps only in-frame clones and is missing some. D and trimming were read from the DNA, whereas the V and J calls and clone size are those reported in that table. The data hold a few hundred thousand clones, with roughly nine tenths observed a single time. Patients from Seattle were sampled longitudinally, starting during active infection. The receptor was derived from a woman aged 60-70 years with COVID-19, enrolled during active disease. The sample consisted of peripheral blood.

For the CDR3, the DNA is TGTGCCAGTAGTATAGTGAGGGACAGGGCTAGCAATCAGCCCCAGCATTTT. This codes for CASSIVRDRASNQPQHF. This sequence joins TRBV19 and TRBJ1-5, with 9 bases aligning to TRBD1. This CDR3 region has 17 residues. The ends lost 1 base at V and 0 bases at J; junction bases unmatched: 4. Per the germline V gene, CDR1 is LNHDA and CDR2 is SQIVND (reference sequence).